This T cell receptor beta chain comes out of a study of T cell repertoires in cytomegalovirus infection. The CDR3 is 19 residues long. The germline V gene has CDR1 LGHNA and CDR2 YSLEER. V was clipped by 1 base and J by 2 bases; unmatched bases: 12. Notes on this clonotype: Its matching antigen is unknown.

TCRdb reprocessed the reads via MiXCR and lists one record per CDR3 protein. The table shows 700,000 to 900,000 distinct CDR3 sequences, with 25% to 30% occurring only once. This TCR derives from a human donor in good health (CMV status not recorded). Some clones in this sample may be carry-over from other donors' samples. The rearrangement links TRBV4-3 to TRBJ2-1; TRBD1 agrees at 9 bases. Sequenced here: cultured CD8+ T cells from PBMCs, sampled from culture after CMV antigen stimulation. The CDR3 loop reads CASSQGATATGGTYNEQFF. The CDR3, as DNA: TGCGCCAGCAGCCAAGGAGCTACGGCAACAGGGGGCACCTACAATGAGCAGTTCTTC.